This paragraph reports one TCR beta chain. The V gene end was trimmed by 1 base and the J gene end by 2 bases; junction bases not matched to a gene: 6. Germline V gene data show CDR1 as LGHNA and CDR2 as YNFKEQ. The CDR3 length is 16 residues. Patients were ineligible given autoimmune disease history or systemic immunosuppression. The source of the sample is a study of OX40 agonist ivuxolimab in advanced cancers. TCRdb's table, derived via immunoSEQ multiplex PCR, lists solely in-frame clones and lacks some. The data hold about 73,000 clones, with around 84% observed a single time. This material consisted of CD4+ or CD8+ T cells sorted from blood, taken in a trial of the OX40 agonist ivuxolimab. The source is an adult with an advanced solid tumor such as melanoma, head and neck, liver or kidney cancer. This chain links TRBV4-2 with TRBJ2-7; the match to TRBD1 covers 9 bases. CDR3 DNA sequence: TGTGCCAGCAGCCAAGGTACAGGGGGCCCGACCTACGAGCAGTACTTC. Amino acid sequence: CASSQGTGGPTYEQYF.